This T cell receptor beta chain appears in the sequencing data of a study of shared clonotypes between healthy human individuals (TCRdb year 2020). Describing the broader study: A couple of women and a few men aged 18 to 49 years were included in the cohort. For each donor, CD4 naive and CD4 memory were each run on three plates, CD8 naive on two plates, and CD8 memory on one plate. The study deeply sequenced blood TCR repertoires of 5 or 6 healthy adults to estimate repertoire size and the extent of clonotype sharing between individuals. To increase sequencing depth and limit assay-specific biases, different laboratories used diverse techniques to prepare libraries and sequence TCR repertoires. Leukapheresis yielded between about 0.9 and 8.9 billion PBMCs per donor. Paper-wide results and their limitations: Even with the large sequencing depth, rarefaction of the sorted-subset datasets indicated that sequencing was incomplete. The genetic and exposure-history diversity represented was limited by the small number of donors. Sharing across a handful of donors was observed for roughly 5.4% of naive CD4, less than 4% of naive CD8, about 2.3% of memory CD4, and about 0.4% of memory CD8 clonotypes. Naive subsets generally had larger estimated clonotype richness than memory subsets did. Pairwise subsampling indicated that sequencing depth was expected to affect the degree of clonotype sharing among donors. Clonotypes shared by all four sorted-subset donors showed higher generation probabilities than non-shared clonotypes. Only blood was sampled, and tissue TCR repertoires likely differ from those in blood.

TCR CDR3 regions were amplified from genomic DNA by multiplex PCR using the deep immunoSEQ assay. Extracted genomic DNA from each cell subset was distributed evenly across all wells of several immunoSEQ 96-well plates, and each plate was treated as a replicate. For sorted subsets, about 0.2 ug genomic DNA, equal to tens of thousands of T cell genomes, was loaded into each replicate PCR. Purified libraries were quantified with a Qubit 3.0 fluorometer, sized on a Bioanalyzer 2100, and re-quantified with the KAPA Library Quantification kit. A separate single-read 150-cycle Illumina NextSeq 550 flow cell was used to sequence each immunoSEQ 96-well plate. Per the source publication's procedure: The immunoSEQ output contained only junctional sequences without quality scores, so filtering could not match that applied to full-length reads. To assign V/J genes and CDR3, sequences were annotated using PyIR, a Python wrapper for IgBLAST v1.9, with IMGT germline references. Any read was removed if the V/J assignment was weak (E-value above 1e-6), the CDR3 was missing, or the read contained stop codons, out-of-frame junctions, or ambiguous translated residues. V3J clonotypes were defined by identical inferred V gene, J gene, and CDR3 amino acid sequence. Percentage overlap between repertoires was computed as shared unique clonotypes divided by the size of the smaller repertoire. Richness of each repertoire was evaluated using RTK rarefaction, the Chao1 estimator, and Recon v2.1 estimates of unobserved clonotypes. Generation probabilities were computed with OLGA for all TCRbeta clonotypes obtained by the gDNA method from a few donors. This immuneACCESS table, as held by TCRdb, lists in-frame sequences with V and J called but not all clones. Of the missing ones, under half trace to an unresolved V gene in checked studies; the others have no known cause. Clonal size and the V and J genes are those of that table, whereas D and trimming came from the DNA. The table for this sample lists around 1,000,000 clones; roughly 80% of them were counted only once. Approximately 0.9% of the sample goes to the ten largest clones.

The donors were healthy, HIV-negative adults who had no recently reported acute infections or vaccinations. Only Caucasian adults living in Nashville, Tennessee, USA were represented among the donors. CD4+ T cells were enriched by magnetic negative selection, after which naive cells were positively selected on CD45RA and the negative fraction was taken as the memory subset. After blood collection by leukapheresis, PBMCs were isolated using Ficoll-Histopaque density gradient centrifugation and then cryopreserved in the vapor phase of liquid nitrogen. Purity and quantity of every magnetically sorted T cell population were checked by analytical flow cytometry. Each sorted fraction had its genomic DNA isolated and then quantified by UV absorbance on a Nanodrop 2000c. On this clone: Which antigen it targets is not known. No much larger clonotype is one base removed from it; base qualities were not supplied.

The CDR3 covers 13 residues, taking in both the cysteine and the phenylalanine. Solely the CDR3 DNA is kept, with 39 bases framed from the first base. V lost 8 bases and J lost 1 base, and the count of bases not matched to a germline gene is 2. CDR1 MDHEN and CDR2 SYDVKM were looked up in the germline V gene. Source material: memory CD4+ T cells from PBMCs. The cell subset or site label, read with the paper, signifies: CD45RA-negative fraction. The receptor was derived from a man between 18 and 29 years old in good health. Some clones in this sample may be carry-over from other donors' samples. The chain was built from TRBV28 and TRBJ1-5, and 7 junctional nucleotides match TRBD1. CDR3 sequence: CASSGGSNQPQHF. In nucleotides, the sequence is TGTGCCAGCTCAGGGGGGAGCAATCAGCCCCAGCATTTT.